The clone carrying this T cell receptor beta chain has just one count. Its antigen is not known. Treatment: roughly 19 received Ad26.COV2.S at low or high dose, single or two shots; about 5 received placebo; per-sample allocation not given. At day 63 after the first vaccine or placebo injection, samples were drawn. Data came from immunoSEQ multiplex PCR; TCRdb stores just in-frame clones and leaves some out. There are more than 300,000 clones in the sample; about 85% occur only once, and around 6.4% lies in the top ten. These data originate in a study of Ad26.COV2.S vaccination and SARS-CoV-2 variants. Whole-study context: The authors gave Ad26.COV2.S intramuscularly, either once or twice 56 days apart.

In germline, CDR1 is MNHNY, CDR2 SVGAGI (reference sequence). V was shortened by 5 bases and J by 4 bases, with 14 bases between the two germline ends. The CDR3 has 14 amino acids. Overall study findings and caveats: Breadth and depth estimates from TCRs may understate total T cell responses. Those who received the vaccine showed greater spike-specific TCR breadth than those given placebo.

Sequenced here: peripheral blood, sampled in a trial of Ad26.COV2.S vaccine versus placebo. The rearrangement links TRBV6-6 to TRBJ1-2; TRBD1 is a possible D gene (5 bases). This clonotype originated in a person aged 18-60 years who received the Ad26.COV2.S COVID-19 vaccine or a placebo. The CDR3 spells CASSEDRQLYGYTF. In nucleotides, the CDR3 is TGTGCCAGCAGTGAGGATAGACAGCTCTATGGCTACACCTTC.